This T cell receptor (beta chain) was retrieved from a study of blood T cell repertoires in COVID-19. Overall study context: The origin of the acute and convalescent COVID-19 samples was the United States, Italy and Spain.

This study enrolled people aged about 18 to 95 from roughly 22 US geographic areas. In the original processing: The authors estimated nucleated cell counts from reference gene primer amplification. Method: immunoSEQ multiplex PCR; TCRdb's copy keeps in-frame clones and lacks some. V, J and clone size are taken as reported in that table, and D and trimming were inferred from the DNA itself. The sample records roughly 380,000 clones, around 87% being singletons. With V trimmed by 7 bases and J by 9 bases, 6 bases remained unmatched. The CDR3 contains 11 residues. Germline CDR1 SQVTM, CDR2 ANQGSEA. This chain uses TRBV29-1 with TRBJ1-2, with 9 bases aligning to TRBD1. The sample taken for sequencing was PBMCs or T cells enriched from blood (not recorded which). The source is a man aged 25-40 years who had recovered from COVID-19. In DNA, the CDR3 is TGCAGCGGCACACAGGGGGCCAGCTACACCTTC. Encoded protein: CSGTQGASYTF.